The next 20 T cell receptor beta chains were all read from a single sample in a study of CD8+CD57+ T cells in acquired aplastic anemia (dated by TCRdb to the late 2010s). For sequencing, an Illumina HiSeq 2000 was employed. Profiling of TCR beta VDJ combinations and CDR3 sequences used genomic DNA as the template. TCRdb ran its own pipeline on the public reads, namely fastp trimming at Q25 and MiXCR clone calling, and kept in-frame beta chains. Duplicate CDR3 protein sequences are folded into a single record with the most common DNA and genes. This sample lists 200,000 to 250,000 distinct CDR3 sequences; less than 60% were detected once. The ten largest clones represent about 20% of the sample. Patients chosen for sequencing had shown expansion of CD8+CD57+ cells by flow cytometry. Material: sorted CD4+, CD8+, or CD8+CD57+ T cells (not recorded which) from PBMCs. These TCRs come from a human donor with aplastic anemia.

This clonotype has only one observation. The rearrangement links TRBV10-3 to TRBJ2-7; D possibly matches TRBD1 or TRBD2 (5 bases each). Germline-derived CDR1 and CDR2 are ENHRY and SYGVKD. V was clipped by 0 bases and J by 7 bases, with 10 bases between them. The length of the CDR3 is 13 residues. The CDR3 nucleotides are TGTGCCATCAGTGAGTCGGGGACGGTTGAGCAGTACTTC. This sequence encodes CAISESGTVEQYF.

This clonotype has just a few counts. The chain carries TRBV12-3 or TRBV12-4 and TRBJ2-1, with D possibly matching TRBD2 (5 bases). V gave up 5 bases and J gave up 5 bases, with 10 bases separating them. The CDR3 consists of 13 residues. CDR3 residues: CASSEGGDNEQFF. CDR3 DNA sequence: TGTGCCAGCAGTGAAGGAGGAGACAATGAGCAGTTCTTC.

Points on this clonotype: This may be a read error, as it is one base from a much larger clone. The chain recombines TRBV12-3 or TRBV12-4 with TRBJ1-2; TRBD1 aligns across 7 bases. There are 16 residues in the CDR3. For the CDR3, the DNA is TGTGCCATCAGTTACCAGGGGGGTGAGGGGCGCTATGGCTACACCTTC. It is translated as CAISYQGGEGRYGYTF.

V is TRBV7-8 and J is TRBJ2-7; D is ambiguous. This CDR3 has 14 amino acids. Germline values: CDR1 SGHVS, CDR2 FQNEAQ. V shed 4 bases and J shed 4 bases, with 14 bases lying between them. The CDR3 region is CASSSSWLGYEQYF. CDR3 coding DNA: TGTGCCAGCAGCTCCTCGTGGCTCGGGTACGAGCAGTACTTC. The entire variable domain, with the rest obtained from reference TRBV7-8 and TRBJ2-7, is as follows: GAGVSQSPRYKVAKRGQDVALRCDPISGHVSLFWYQQALGQGPEFLTYFQNEAQLDKSGLPSDRFFAERPEGSVSTLKIQRTQQEDSAVYLCASSSSWLGYEQYFGPGTRLTVT.

The chain employs TRBV25-1 and TRBJ1-2; 7 bases match TRBD1. This CDR3 spans 15 amino acids. Germline CDR1 MGHDK, CDR2 SYGVNS. The V gene end was trimmed by 4 bases and the J gene end by 6 bases; junction bases not matched to a gene: 11. For the CDR3, the DNA is TGTGCCAGCAGTGGAGAGACAGGGTCTTACAATGGCTACACCTTC. Its translation: CASSGETGSYNGYTF.

This clonotype was observed at least ten times. The rearrangement links TRBV20-1 to TRBJ2-7; weak D call: TRBD2 (6 bases). Trimming shortened V by 0 bases and J by 3 bases, and 12 bases separated the two germline ends. The CDR3 has 14 residues. From germline, CDR1 is DFQATT and CDR2 SNEGSKA (reference sequence). The CDR3 region has the DNA TGCAGTGCTAGAGATCGTCGCGGGGACTACGAGCAGTACTTC. This translates into CSARDRRGDYEQYF.

This clonotype was picked up a small number of times. The chain recombines TRBV7-8 with TRBJ2-7, with a possible D match to TRBD1 (6 bases). This CDR3 is built from 13 residues. V lost 5 bases and J 2 bases, leaving 10 bases between the germline ends. Germline V gene data show CDR1 as SGHVS and CDR2 as FQNEAQ. The CDR3 DNA follows: TGTGCCAGCAGCAGGACAGTCACCTACGAGCAGTACTTC. Translation gives CASSRTVTYEQYF.

V and J are TRBV12-3 or TRBV12-4 and TRBJ1-2, with D unclear. The V gene lost 5 bases and the J gene lost 9 bases, with 10 bases spanning the gap. This CDR3 region has 11 residues. CDR3 nucleotides: TGTGCCAGCAGTGAAGGGTTGAGCTACACCTTC. Translated: CASSEGLSYTF.

This chain joins TRBV2 and TRBJ2-7; no firm D call. V gave up 10 bases and J gave up 3 bases, with 10 bases separating them. The CDR3 sequence is 11 residues long. CDR1 is SNHLY, CDR2 FYNNEI, per germline. The CDR3 DNA reads TGTGCCACGGCCAATCTCTACGAGCAGTACTTC. Amino acid sequence: CATANLYEQYF.

The chain employs TRBV19 and TRBJ1-6; perhaps TRBD1 as D (5 bases). The V end was cut by 6 bases, the J end by 7 bases, with 19 bases between. Germline V gene data show CDR1 as LNHDA and CDR2 as SQIVND (reference sequence). This CDR3 is 16 amino acids long. CDR3 residues: CASRSQAGGGNSPLHF. The CDR3 bases are TGTGCCAGTAGATCCCAGGCTGGGGGGGGAAATTCACCCCTCCACTTT.

This clonotype has at least ten counts. The chain couples TRBV3-1 to TRBJ1-1, with no clear D. V lost 0 bases and J lost 2, with 4 bases in between. The CDR3 length is 13 residues. From germline, CDR1 is LGHDT and CDR2 YNNKEL (reference sequence). CDR3 residues: CASSQDTNTEAFF. The CDR3 nucleotides are TGTGCCAGCAGCCAAGATACTAACACTGAAGCTTTCTTT. Using reference TRBV3-1 and TRBJ1-1 for the parts outside the CDR3, the full variable domain is DTAVSQTPKYLVTQMGNDKSIKCEQNLGHDTMYWYKQDSKKFLKIMFSYNNKELIINETVPNRFSPKSPDKAHLNLHINSLELGDSAVYFCASSQDTNTEAFFGQGTRLTVV.

This clonotype appeared many times. The rearrangement joins TRBV10-3 to TRBJ2-2; D call uncertain. The CDR3 runs to 14 residues. V was trimmed by 1 base and J by 1 base, leaving 4 bases between them. From germline, CDR1 is ENHRY and CDR2 SYGVKD. The CDR3 nucleotides are TGTGCCATCAGTGAGTTAGTGAACACCGGGGAGCTGTTTTTT. The encoded protein is CAISELVNTGELFF.

The sample holds a few counts of this clonotype. The V call is TRBV5-1, the J call TRBJ2-7, with 8 positions matching TRBD1. The ends lost 0 bases at V and 7 bases at J; junction bases unmatched: 9. CDR3 length: 15 residues. Germline assignment: CDR1 SGHRS and CDR2 YFSETQ. This chain's CDR3 is CASSLGDRIFWEQYF. The CDR3 coding sequence is TGCGCCAGCAGCTTGGGGGACAGGATATTTTGGGAGCAGTACTTC.

This chain uses TRBV7-3 with TRBJ2-6; D is uncertain. V was cut by 2 bases and J by 0 bases, with 8 bases left in between. The CDR3 has 16 residues. CDR1 is SGHTA and CDR2 is FQGTGA in the germline V gene. CDR3 nucleotide sequence: TGTGCCAGCAGCTTACTACGGAACTCTGGGGCCAACGTCCTGACTTTC. Translated: CASSLLRNSGANVLTF.

There are a few counts of this clonotype. The rearrangement links TRBV7-6 to TRBJ2-7; D gene unclear. The CDR3 sequence is 14 residues long. Trimming removed 2 bases at V and 1 base at J, with 9 bases between. Germline CDR1 is SGHVS and CDR2 is FNYEAQ. CDR3: CASSLWQESYEQYF. The CDR3 DNA follows: TGTGCCAGCAGCTTATGGCAGGAATCCTACGAGCAGTACTTC.

The chain employs TRBV7-3 and TRBJ1-6; D possibly corresponds to TRBD1 (5 bases). Trimming left V 2 bases short and J 3 bases short, with 11 bases between. Germline V lookup: CDR1 SGHTA, CDR2 FQGTGA. The CDR3 is made up of 16 amino acids. CDR3 amino acids: CASSLDSRVYNSPLHF. The DNA of the CDR3 is TGTGCCAGCAGCTTAGATTCCAGGGTCTATAATTCACCCCTCCACTTT.

This chain connects TRBV15 to TRBJ1-1; 7 nucleotides align to TRBD1. From germline, CDR1 is LNHNV and CDR2 YYDKDF (reference sequence). With 3 bases clipped from V and 1 base from J, the junction kept 5 bases outside the gene matches. The CDR3 runs 15 residues. The CDR3, as DNA: TGTGCCACCAGCAGCCGAACAGGGGAGAACACTGAAGCTTTCTTT. The encoded protein is CATSSRTGENTEAFF.

At least ten counts were recorded for this clonotype. CDR3 protein: CASSFHSRVTYEQYF. CDR3 nucleotides: TGTGCCAGCAGCTTTCACTCCAGGGTAACCTACGAGCAGTACTTC. The chain carries TRBV5-6 and TRBJ2-7; the D gene is possibly TRBD1 (5 bases). The CDR3 spans 15 residues. The V end lost 2 bases, the J end lost 2 bases, and 14 bases lay between the germline ends. Germline V gene data show CDR1 as SGHDT and CDR2 as YYEEEE.

Regarding this clonotype: A single base separates this from a much larger clone, so it may be a read error. The chain combines TRBV5-1 with TRBJ1-4, with a possible D match to TRBD1 (6 bases). Germline V gene sequence: CDR1 SGHRS, CDR2 YFSETQ. This CDR3 comprises 14 residues. CDR3 amino acids: CASTDRSNNEKLLF. The CDR3 bases are TGCGCCAGCACCGACAGGAGTAATAATGAAAAACTGCTTTTT.

V is TRBV28 and J is TRBJ1-2; D is ambiguous. V lost 5 bases, J lost 8 bases, and 12 bases lay in between. Germline values: CDR1 MDHEN, CDR2 SYDVKM. The CDR3 is made up of 12 amino acids. CDR3: CASSQGAGGYTF. The CDR3 nucleotides read TGTGCCAGCAGTCAAGGCGCGGGAGGCTACACCTTC.